The rows below give T cell receptor beta chains drawn from one sample of a study of shared clonotypes between healthy human individuals. Clones were sequenced by immunoSEQ multiplex PCR, and TCRdb holds only the in-frame ones, with some missing. The sample gives a few million clones, approximately 95% of which show up once; about 0.39% is in the top ten. Material: naive CD4+ T cells from PBMCs. Every receptor here comes from a man younger than 35 in good health. Some clones in this sample may be carry-over from other donors' samples. The CDR3 runs from the conserved cysteine through the conserved F or W. A D gene is named only where the DNA matches it firmly. Only some rows state a clone size, as once, few, many or a class for expanded clones.

v_call	d_call	j_call	clone_size	cdr3_nt	cdr3_aa
TRBV10-1	NA	TRBJ2-3	NA	TGCGCCAGCAGTGGACGCTTGGACTCAGATACGCAGTATTTT	CASSGRLDSDTQYF
TRBV28	TRBD1	TRBJ1-2	NA	TGTGCCAGCAGGATAAACGACAGGGGGCGGGACGGCTACACCTTC	CASRINDRGRDGYTF
TRBV9	NA	TRBJ2-2	NA	TGTGCCAGCAGCTCCCGACAGGGAGGGTCCGGGGAGCTGTTTTTT	CASSSRQGGSGELFF
TRBV5-5	TRBD1	TRBJ1-2	NA	TGTGCCAGCAGCTTGTTGGGACAGGGCTTTAATGGCTACACCTTC	CASSLLGQGFNGYTF
TRBV19	NA	TRBJ1-2	NA	TGTGCCAGTAGTATAGGACAGGCAACCGGCTACACCTTC	CASSIGQATGYTF
TRBV6-1	TRBD1	TRBJ1-5	many	TGTGCCAGCAGCAAAGACAGGGTTCAGCCCCAGCATTTT	CASSKDRVQPQHF
TRBV5-4	NA	TRBJ2-3	NA	TGTGCCAGCAGCTACGCCGGGGGCGACACAGATACGCAGTATTTT	CASSYAGGDTDTQYF
TRBV6-6	NA	TRBJ2-7	NA	TGTGCCAGCAGCGGGGGCTGGAGAGGCGAGCAGTACTTC	CASSGGWRGEQYF
TRBV5-3	TRBD1	TRBJ1-5	NA	TGTGCCAGAAGCACGCGGGGACAGCTTAGCAATCAGCCCCAGCATTTT	CARSTRGQLSNQPQHF
TRBV7-8	TRBD1	TRBJ2-7	NA	TGTGCCAGCAGCACTCAGGGGGCCGAGCAGTACTTC	CASSTQGAEQYF
TRBV12-5	NA	TRBJ2-7	NA	TGTGCTAGTGGTCGAAATGTCCACGAGCAGTACTTC	CASGRNVHEQYF
TRBV6-1	TRBD2	TRBJ2-2	NA	TGTGCCAGCATCCGACTAGCGGGAGTCCCCGGGGAGCTGTTTTTT	CASIRLAGVPGELFF
TRBV11-2	TRBD1	TRBJ2-3	NA	TGTGCCAGCAGCTATACAGGGGGCGCATCCCTTGCCCCCAGAACGCAGTATTTT	CASSYTGGASLAPRTQYF
TRBV28	TRBD1	TRBJ1-5	NA	TGTGCCAGCAGTCAACCATCCTGGGACAGGGGGCAGGCCCAGCATTTT	CASSQPSWDRGQAQHF
TRBV15	TRBD2	TRBJ2-5	NA	TGTGCCACCAGCAGAGGAGGGGCTAGCGGGACCGGAGGAGAGACCCAGTACTTC	CATSRGGASGTGGETQYF
TRBV25-1	NA	TRBJ1-2	few	TGTGCCAGCAGTGAATCACCGGGTCGGGGCTACACCTTC	CASSESPGRGYTF
TRBV5-1	NA	TRBJ2-7	NA	TGCGCCAGCAGCCCCCGGGACACGACCTACGAGCAGTACTTC	CASSPRDTTYEQYF
TRBV19	NA	TRBJ1-2	NA	TGTGCCAGTAGTATTCTCGACATCTATGGCTACACCTTC	CASSILDIYGYTF
TRBV28	TRBD1	TRBJ1-2	NA	TGTGCCAGCAGTTTAGTGGCAGGGGGCCGTATCGGCTACACCTTC	CASSLVAGGRIGYTF
TRBV5-1	NA	TRBJ1-2	NA	TGCGCCAGCAGCTTGGGGTCCAGGGAGGATTATGGCTACACCTTC	CASSLGSREDYGYTF
TRBV4-2	NA	TRBJ1-2	NA	TGTGCCAGCAGCCCCGGACAGCTTAACCCCTATGGCTACACCTTC	CASSPGQLNPYGYTF
TRBV7-3	NA	TRBJ2-1	NA	TGTGCCAGCAGCTTAGGGATTGCGTCCTACAATGAGCAGTTCTTC	CASSLGIASYNEQFF
TRBV27	NA	TRBJ1-1	NA	TGTGCCAGCAGTTTGAAGTCCATGAACACTGAAGCTTTCTTT	CASSLKSMNTEAFF
TRBV6-6	NA	TRBJ1-1	NA	TGTGCCAGCAGTTCCGGAAGGGGGAACACTGAAGCTTTCTTT	CASSSGRGNTEAFF
TRBV6-6	NA	TRBJ1-5	NA	TGTGCCAGCAGTTCGGTTTTTTCTGGTAGCAATCAGCCCCAGCATTTT	CASSSVFSGSNQPQHF
TRBV4-1	NA	TRBJ2-7	NA	TGCGCCAGCAGCCAAGCGGGGTGGCGGCACGAGCAGTACTTC	CASSQAGWRHEQYF
TRBV6-4	NA	TRBJ2-1	NA	TGTGCCAGCAGTGCCCGTGGGGGCGGAGGCAATGAGCAGTTCTTC	CASSARGGGGNEQFF
TRBV2	NA	TRBJ1-4	NA	TGTGCCAGCAGTGAAGCGTTAGGCGGGAAACTGTTTTTT	CASSEALGGKLFF
TRBV7-2	TRBD1	TRBJ2-5	NA	TGTGCCAGCAGCCCAGGGGGCCGTCTTTTTGGCACCCAGTACTTC	CASSPGGRLFGTQYF
TRBV28	NA	TRBJ1-2	NA	TGTGCCAGCAGTTTAGTGGCAGGGGCTTATGGCTACACCTTC	CASSLVAGAYGYTF
TRBV28	NA	TRBJ2-7	NA	TGTGCCAGCAGTTATGTTGGTCCCACCTACGAGCAGTACTTC	CASSYVGPTYEQYF
TRBV6-5	TRBD1	TRBJ1-5	many	TGTGCCAGCAGGGGGACAGGGGATAGCAATCAGCCCCAGCATTTT	CASRGTGDSNQPQHF
TRBV9	TRBD1	TRBJ2-3	NA	TGTGCCAGCAGCGTAGGGCGGACAGGGACAGATACGCAGTATTTT	CASSVGRTGTDTQYF
TRBV21-1	NA	TRBJ1-5	few	TGTGCCAGCAGCAAAGAGGGGGAACGGTCAGAGCAGCCCCAGCATTTT	CASSKEGERSEQPQHF
TRBV4-1	NA	TRBJ2-2	NA	TGCGCCAGCAGCCAAGATACTAGCCCATACACCGGGGAGCTGTTTTTT	CASSQDTSPYTGELFF
TRBV18	NA	TRBJ1-2	NA	TGTGCCAGCTCACCAGATAGGACCGTCCTTCTCTATGGCTACACCTTC	CASSPDRTVLLYGYTF
TRBV28	NA	TRBJ2-1	NA	TGTGCCAGCAGTGGAAGCGCTGATGAGCAGTTCTTC	CASSGSADEQFF
TRBV29-1	NA	TRBJ1-1	few	TGCAGCGCCCTCCTGGGGGTCGGAGCTTTCTTT	CSALLGVGAFF
TRBV2	TRBD2	TRBJ2-3	NA	TGTGCCAGCAGTGAAGCTTTACTAGCGGGAGGCACAGATACGCAGTATTTT	CASSEALLAGGTDTQYF
TRBV12-2	NA	TRBJ2-7	NA	TGTGCAAGTCGCATGGGGGCGTCAGGCTCCTACGAGCAGTACTTC	CASRMGASGSYEQYF
TRBV18	NA	TRBJ2-7	NA	TGTGCCAGCTCACCACTCCCGAGGGCTATCCACGAGCAGTACTTC	CASSPLPRAIHEQYF
TRBV19	NA	TRBJ1-5	NA	TGTGCCAGTATGGTGGGGAATCAGCCCCAGCATTTT	CASMVGNQPQHF
TRBV19	NA	TRBJ1-5	NA	TGTGCCAGTAGTATTGGAGTCAATCAGCCCCAGCATTTT	CASSIGVNQPQHF
TRBV5-1	TRBD2	TRBJ2-1	NA	TGCGCCAGCAGCTTGAGGCGGGAGGGCCTCGATGAGCAGTTCTTC	CASSLRREGLDEQFF
TRBV7-2	TRBD2	TRBJ2-7	NA	TGTGCCAGCAGCTTAATCCTAGCGGGAGCCTACGAGCAGTACTTC	CASSLILAGAYEQYF
TRBV7-6	NA	TRBJ1-5	NA	TGTGCCAGCAGCTTCTCTAGCAATCAGCCCCAGCATTTT	CASSFSSNQPQHF
TRBV11-1	NA	TRBJ2-3	NA	TGTGCCAGCAGCTTAGCGCCAGCAGATACGCAGTATTTT	CASSLAPADTQYF
TRBV9	NA	TRBJ2-2	NA	TGTGCCAGCAGCGCAGGCGTAGAGTCCGGGGAGCTGTTTTTT	CASSAGVESGELFF
TRBV7-8	NA	TRBJ1-5	few	TGTGCCAGCAGCTTAGGCACAAATCAGCCCCAGCATTTT	CASSLGTNQPQHF
TRBV27	TRBD1	TRBJ1-1	NA	TGTGCCAGCAGTTTATACAGGGGGCCTTCGAACACTGAAGCTTTCTTT	CASSLYRGPSNTEAFF
TRBV5-4	NA	TRBJ1-5	NA	TGTGCCAGCAGCTTCGAGGATCAGCCCCAGCATTTT	CASSFEDQPQHF
TRBV7-3	TRBD2	TRBJ2-1	once	TGTGCCAGCAGCTCCAGACTAGCGGGACACAATGAGCAGTTCTTC	CASSSRLAGHNEQFF
TRBV19	NA	TRBJ1-5	NA	TGTGCCAGTAGCCTTGCGGTGAATCAGCCCCAGCATTTT	CASSLAVNQPQHF
TRBV29-1	TRBD2	TRBJ2-7	once	TGCAGCGTTGTAGCGGGAGGGCCTGTTTACGAGCAGTACTTC	CSVVAGGPVYEQYF
TRBV7-3	TRBD2	TRBJ2-1	NA	TGTGCCAGCAGCTTAATTGGCGGGAGTGGCTACAATGAGCAGTTCTTC	CASSLIGGSGYNEQFF
TRBV28	NA	TRBJ1-5	NA	TGTGCCAGCTCTAGTAGGCCCAATCAGCCCCAGCATTTT	CASSSRPNQPQHF
TRBV2	TRBD1	TRBJ2-2	NA	TGTGCCAGCAGCGACGACAGGGCGAAGCTGTTTTTT	CASSDDRAKLFF